The T cell receptor (beta chain) under discussion was sequenced for a study of cytotoxic CD8 clonotypes in ibrutinib-treated CLL. On the study more broadly: Sample averages reached 260,000 or so productive templates and tens of thousands of productive rearrangements.

Study-wide results and caveats: Age-matched healthy donor levels were exceeded by baseline clonality, which tracked circulating CD8+ T-cell counts.

On this clone itself: Its specificity is not known.

With 7 bases clipped from V and 4 bases from J, the junction kept 1 base outside the gene matches. The length of the CDR3 is 13 residues. Germline values: CDR1 MDHEN, CDR2 SYDVKM. Only in-frame clones appear in the TCRdb table, and some are missing; sequencing was by immunoSEQ multiplex PCR. This table has 200,000 or so clones, 79% appearing once. This material consisted of PBMCs, taken after 12 months of ibrutinib treatment. The J gene is TRBJ2-7, the V gene TRBV28, with TRBD2 matching over 13 bases. This TCR came from a human donor with chronic lymphocytic leukemia. CDR3 sequence (DNA): TGTGCCAGCAAACTAGCGGGGGGGTACGAGCAGTACTTC. Amino acids: CASKLAGGYEQYF.